These 17 T cell receptor beta chains came from one sample sequenced in a study of T cell responses to AZD1222 COVID-19 vaccine. Clones were read by immunoSEQ multiplex PCR, and TCRdb kept only the in-frame ones, dropping some. In the table there are about 140,000 clones, 90% to 95% of which are singletons. The sample here was peripheral blood, taken 28 days after the second AZD1222 dose. The receptors derive from an adult who received the AZD1222 COVID-19 vaccine.

J is TRBJ2-5 and V is TRBV21-1; TRBD2, the table's D call, was not compared with the DNA. TRBV21-1 is designated a pseudogene. The CDR3 is 12 residues long. CDR3 loop: CASRRYQETQYF. CDR3 sequence (DNA): TGTGCCAGTCGGCGGTACCAAGAGACCCAGTACTTC.

This chain links TRBV19 with TRBJ1-3; D gene unclear. V was shortened by 9 bases and J by 4 bases, with 7 bases between the two germline ends. Germline assignment: CDR1 LNHDA and CDR2 SQIVND (reference sequence). The CDR3 has 11 amino acids. In DNA, the CDR3 is TGTGCCAGCCGTCAGGGAAACACCATATATTTT. This sequence encodes CASRQGNTIYF.

The gene calls are TRBV29-1 and TRBJ1-4; the D is unclear. Germline V CDR1 and CDR2: SQVTM, ANQGSEA. This CDR3 has 12 residues. V lost 5 bases to trimming and J lost 4 bases, with 8 bases between them. CDR3 protein: CSVTSGNEKLFF. Here the CDR3 DNA reads TGCAGCGTTACCAGCGGTAATGAAAAACTGTTTTTT.

CDR3 amino acids: CASSLLQGDYTF. CDR3 bases: TGTGCCAGCAGCTTACTTCAGGGCGACTACACCTTC. The V gene is TRBV7-2, the J gene TRBJ1-2; possibly TRBD1 for D (5 bases). V was pared by 2 bases and J by 10 bases, with 11 bases between. This CDR3 has 12 residues. In germline, CDR1 is SGHTA, CDR2 FQGNSA.

The rearrangement joins TRBV9 to TRBJ2-5; D ambiguous. The germline V gene has CDR1 SGDLS and CDR2 YYNGEE. The CDR3 is 15 residues long. Trimming took 0 bases from V and 2 from J, leaving 11 bases between them. The CDR3 sequence: CASSVAPGPQETQYF. The CDR3 DNA is TGTGCCAGCAGCGTAGCCCCTGGGCCGCAAGAGACCCAGTACTTC.

The J gene is TRBJ1-1, the V gene TRBV9; D is perhaps TRBD1 (6 bases). The CDR3 loop spans 15 amino acids. CDR1 SGDLS and CDR2 YYNGEE come from the germline V gene. V lost 4 bases to trimming and J lost 3 bases, with 16 bases between them. CDR3 amino acids: CASSIMTGGDTEAFF. In nucleotides, the CDR3 is TGTGCCAGCAGCATTATGACAGGTGGCGACACTGAAGCTTTCTTT.

The chain couples TRBV30 to TRBJ1-5; D is unresolved. CDR1 and CDR2 from the germline V gene are GTSNPN and SVGIG (reference sequence). Trimming removed 1 base at V and 7 bases at J, with 8 bases between. This CDR3 spans 12 amino acids. DNA of the CDR3: TGTGCCTGGAGTGCTAGGGCGCAGCCCCAGCATTTT. Protein product: CAWSARAQPQHF. Filled out from reference TRBV30 and TRBJ1-5, the complete variable domain reads SQTIHQWPATLVQPVGSPLSLECTVEGTSNPNLYWYRQAAGRGLQLLFYSVGIGQISSEVPQNLSASRPQDRQFILSSKKLLLSDSGFYLCAWSARAQPQHFGDGTRLSIL.

This rearrangement joins TRBV4-2 to TRBJ2-1; 7 nucleotides line up with TRBD2. Germline V lookup: CDR1 LGHNA, CDR2 YNFKEQ. CDR3 length equals 15 residues. V was clipped by 1 base and J by 8 bases; unmatched bases: 8. The CDR3 region is CASSQVVGGPHEQFF. The CDR3 region has the DNA TGTGCCAGCAGCCAAGTCGTGGGAGGGCCGCATGAGCAGTTCTTC.

This chain links TRBV3-1 (or the pseudogene TRBV3-2) with TRBJ2-5, with 14 bases that match TRBD2. The V gene's germline CDR1 is LGHDT and CDR2 YNNKEL (reference sequence). The J segment lost 3 bases and the V segment lost 4 bases, leaving 7 bases of the junction unmatched. The CDR3 is made up of 17 amino acids. The CDR3: CASSLGLAGAGEETQYF. For the CDR3, the DNA is TGTGCCAGCAGCCTGGGACTAGCGGGAGCAGGGGAAGAGACCCAGTACTTC.

The genes are TRBV11-3 and TRBJ2-1; either TRBD1 or TRBD2 may fit D (5 bases each). The CDR3 covers 14 residues. Between the trimmed V and J ends, which lost 0 bases and 3 bases, there was a span of 6 bases. The V gene's germline CDR1 is SGHNT and CDR2 YENEEA. DNA for the CDR3: TGTGCCAGCAGCTTAGATGGGGGCTACAATGAGCAGTTCTTC. This gives the protein CASSLDGGYNEQFF.

The chain employs TRBV28 and TRBJ2-7, with a possible D match to TRBD2 (7 bases). The CDR3 covers 14 residues. V was clipped by 2 bases and J by 2 bases, with 10 bases between them. Germline lookup yields CDR1 MDHEN and CDR2 SYDVKM. The CDR3 DNA follows: TGTGCCAGCAGTTTAGGGAGGGGGACCTACGAGCAGTACTTC. This codes for CASSLGRGTYEQYF.

The gene calls are TRBV7-2 and TRBJ1-1, with D perhaps matching TRBD1 (6 bases). CDR1 is SGHTA and CDR2 is FQGNSA in the germline V gene. Between the trimmed V and J ends, which lost 2 bases and 3 bases, there was a span of 13 bases. This CDR3 is built from 15 residues. CDR3 sequence (DNA): TGTGCCAGCAGCTTATTCAGGGGTCGATACACTGAAGCTTTCTTT. Its translation: CASSLFRGRYTEAFF. Full variable domain (missing parts from reference TRBV7-2 and TRBJ1-1): GAGVSQSPSNKVTEKGKDVELRCDPISGHTALYWYRQSLGQGLEFLIYFQGNSAPDKSGLPSDRFSAERTGGSVSTLTIQRTQQEDSAVYLCASSLFRGRYTEAFFGQGTRLTVV.

The chain recombines TRBV5-1 with TRBJ1-2, with D possibly matching TRBD1 (6 bases). Germline CDR1 SGHRS, CDR2 YFSETQ. Trimming stripped 0 bases from V and 7 bases from J, with 10 bases between. The CDR3 sequence is 13 residues long. The CDR3 spells CASSLDRVSGYTF. The CDR3 region has the DNA TGCGCCAGCAGCTTGGACAGGGTATCTGGCTACACCTTC.

This clone occurred once. The chain carries TRBV5-1 and TRBJ2-5; 13 bases are shared with TRBD2. The CDR3 runs 16 residues. The V gene end was trimmed by 4 bases and the J gene end by 4 bases; junction bases not matched to a gene: 7. CDR1 is SGHRS, CDR2 YFSETQ, per germline. CDR3 region: CASSAGRLAGGETQYF. In DNA, the CDR3 is TGCGCCAGCAGCGCGGGCCGACTAGCGGGAGGAGAGACCCAGTACTTC.

The V and J genes are TRBV20-1 and TRBJ2-1, with 10 bases matching TRBD2. Germline V lookup: CDR1 DFQATT, CDR2 SNEGSKA (reference sequence). The ends lost 3 bases at V and 3 bases at J; junction bases unmatched: 2. This CDR3 has 14 amino acids. CDR3 in DNA: TGCAGTGCTAGTCCTAGCGGGAGCTACAATGAGCAGTTCTTC. It translates to CSASPSGSYNEQFF.

This clone was counted only a few times. In DNA form, the CDR3 reads TGTGCCAGCATGGGTCTCGTGCAAGCGCCCCAGCATTTT. Protein sequence: CASMGLVQAPQHF. The chain uses TRBV28 and TRBJ1-5; D remains ambiguous. Per germline, CDR1 MDHEN and CDR2 SYDVKM. CDR3 length equals 13 residues. Deletions cut 7 bases from V and 9 bases from J, with 16 bases between.

V usage is TRBV2 and J usage is TRBJ1-6, with D perhaps matching TRBD1 (6 bases). The CDR3 contains 15 residues. CDR1 is SNHLY and CDR2 is FYNNEI in the germline V gene. The ends were cut back, 1 base at V and 7 bases at J, with 11 bases in the middle. The CDR3 DNA sequence: TGTGCCAGCAGTGAAGAGGCAGGGGCCAATTCACCCCTCCACTTT. It yields the protein CASSEEAGANSPLHF.